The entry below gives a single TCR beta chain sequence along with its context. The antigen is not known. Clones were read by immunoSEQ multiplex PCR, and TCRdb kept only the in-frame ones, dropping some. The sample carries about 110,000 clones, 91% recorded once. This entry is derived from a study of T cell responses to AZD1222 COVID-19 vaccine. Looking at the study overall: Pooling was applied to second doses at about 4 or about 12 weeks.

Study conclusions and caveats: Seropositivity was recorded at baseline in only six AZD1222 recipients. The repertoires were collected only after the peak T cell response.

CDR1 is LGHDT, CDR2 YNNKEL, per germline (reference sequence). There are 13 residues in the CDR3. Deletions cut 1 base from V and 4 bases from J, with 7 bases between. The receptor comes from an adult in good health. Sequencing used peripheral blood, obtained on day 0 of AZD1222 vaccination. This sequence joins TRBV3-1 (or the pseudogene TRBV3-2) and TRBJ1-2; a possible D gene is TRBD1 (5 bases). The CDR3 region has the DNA TGTGCCAGCAGCCAAGCTGGGGGCTATGGCTACACCTTC. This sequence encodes CASSQAGGYGYTF.